This T cell receptor beta chain was sequenced in a study of blood T cells in healthy people across ages. Study-wide findings and caveats: In long-lived donors, naive CD4+ cell counts and diversity exceeded those of aged donors.

This clonotype showed up many times. Its antigen is unidentified. Per sample, a minimum of 6.5 million PBMCs were isolated. Germline lookup yields CDR1 SNHLY and CDR2 FYNNEI. V lost 11 bases and J 2 bases, leaving 16 bases between the germline ends. The CDR3 sequence is 15 residues long. Together with a sample-barcoded 5' primer, a J-beta primer mix was included in a second PCR lasting roughly 6 to 12 cycles. From the 5' RACE reads, TCRdb called clonotypes with MiXCR, one entry per CDR3 protein. The sample carries 850,000 or so distinct CDR3 sequences, around 30% recorded once. Material: blood. This sequence joins TRBV2 and TRBJ2-6; D may be TRBD1 (6 bases). The sequence was obtained from a woman older than 75 in good health. The DNA of the CDR3 is TGTGCCTACCCGCGAGAGGGGGCTGGGGCCAACGTCCTGACTTTC. This encodes CAYPREGAGANVLTF.